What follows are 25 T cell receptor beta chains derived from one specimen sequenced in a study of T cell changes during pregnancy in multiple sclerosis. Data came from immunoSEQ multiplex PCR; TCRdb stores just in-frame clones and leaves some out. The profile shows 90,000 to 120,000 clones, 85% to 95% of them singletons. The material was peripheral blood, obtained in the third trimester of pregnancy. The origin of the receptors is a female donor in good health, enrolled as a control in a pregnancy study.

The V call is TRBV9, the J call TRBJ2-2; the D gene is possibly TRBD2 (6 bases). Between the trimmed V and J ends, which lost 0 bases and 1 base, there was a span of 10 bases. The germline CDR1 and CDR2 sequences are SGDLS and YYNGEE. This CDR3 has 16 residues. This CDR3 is CASSVARGKNTGELFF. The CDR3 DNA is TGTGCCAGCAGCGTAGCGCGGGGCAAGAACACCGGGGAGCTGTTTTTT. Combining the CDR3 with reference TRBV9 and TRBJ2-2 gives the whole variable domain DSGVTQTPKHLITATGQRVTLRCSPRSGDLSVYWYQQSLDQGLQFLIQYYNGEERAKGNILERFSAQQFPDLHSELNLSSLELGDSALYFCASSVARGKNTGELFFGEGSRLTVL.

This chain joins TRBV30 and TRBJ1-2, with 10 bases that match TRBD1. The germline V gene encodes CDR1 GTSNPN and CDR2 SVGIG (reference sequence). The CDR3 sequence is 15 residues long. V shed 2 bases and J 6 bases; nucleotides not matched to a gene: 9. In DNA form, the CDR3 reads TGTGCCTGGAGTAGAGGGCCCGACAGGGGGCATGGCTACACCTTC. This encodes CAWSRGPDRGHGYTF.

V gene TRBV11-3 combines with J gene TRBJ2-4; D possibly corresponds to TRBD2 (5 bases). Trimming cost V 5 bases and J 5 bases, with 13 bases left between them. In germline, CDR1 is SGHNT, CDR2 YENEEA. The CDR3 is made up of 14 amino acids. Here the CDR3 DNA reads TGTGCCAGCAGCCTCCGGGATTGGGAAAACATTCAGTACTTC. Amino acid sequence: CASSLRDWENIQYF. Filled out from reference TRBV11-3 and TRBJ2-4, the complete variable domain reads EAGVVQSPRYKIIEKKQPVAFWCNPISGHNTLYWYLQNLGQGPELLIRYENEEAVDDSQLPKDRFSAERLKGVDSTLKIQPAELGDSAVYLCASSLRDWENIQYFGAGTRLSVL.

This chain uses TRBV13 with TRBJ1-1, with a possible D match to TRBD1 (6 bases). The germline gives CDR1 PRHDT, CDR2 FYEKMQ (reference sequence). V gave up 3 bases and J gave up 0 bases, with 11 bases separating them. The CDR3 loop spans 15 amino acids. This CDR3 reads CASSFSQGLNTEAFF. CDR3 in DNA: TGTGCCAGCAGCTTCTCCCAGGGGCTGAACACTGAAGCTTTCTTT.

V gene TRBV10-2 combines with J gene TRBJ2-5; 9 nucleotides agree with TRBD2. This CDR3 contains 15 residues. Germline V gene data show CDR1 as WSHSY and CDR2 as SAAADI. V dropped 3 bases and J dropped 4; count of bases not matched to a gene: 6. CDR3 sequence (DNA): TGCGCCAGCAGTGATCAGCGGGGGGTAGGAGAGACCCAGTACTTC. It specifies CASSDQRGVGETQYF.

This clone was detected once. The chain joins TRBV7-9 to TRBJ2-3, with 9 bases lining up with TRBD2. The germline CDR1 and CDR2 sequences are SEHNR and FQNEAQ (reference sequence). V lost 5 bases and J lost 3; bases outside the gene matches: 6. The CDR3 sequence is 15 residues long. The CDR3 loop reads CASSDLAGTTDTQYF. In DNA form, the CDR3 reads TGTGCCAGCAGCGATCTAGCGGGGACAACAGATACGCAGTATTTT. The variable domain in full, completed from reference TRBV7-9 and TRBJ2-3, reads DTGVSQNPRHKITKRGQNVTFRCDPISEHNRLYWYRQTLGQGPEFLTYFQNEAQLEKSRLLSDRFSAERPKGSFSTLEIQRTEQGDSAMYLCASSDLAGTTDTQYFGPGTRLTVL.

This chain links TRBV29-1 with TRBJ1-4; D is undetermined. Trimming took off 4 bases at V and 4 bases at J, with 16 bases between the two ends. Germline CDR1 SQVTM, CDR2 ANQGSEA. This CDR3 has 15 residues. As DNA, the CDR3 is TGCAGCGTTGTTCCTTCGACGGAGGGTAATGAAAAACTGTTTTTT. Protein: CSVVPSTEGNEKLFF. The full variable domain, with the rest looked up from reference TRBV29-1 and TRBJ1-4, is SAVISQKPSRDICQRGTSLTIQCQVDSQVTMMFWYRQQPGQSLTLIATANQGSEATYESGFVIDKFPISRPNLTFSTLTVSNMSPEDSSIYLCSVVPSTEGNEKLFFGSGTQLSVL.

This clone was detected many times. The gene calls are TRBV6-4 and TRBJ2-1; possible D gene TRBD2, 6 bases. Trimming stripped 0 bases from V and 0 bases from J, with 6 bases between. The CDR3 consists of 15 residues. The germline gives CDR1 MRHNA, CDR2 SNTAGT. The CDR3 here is CASSDSSGSYNEQFF. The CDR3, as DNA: TGTGCCAGCAGTGACTCTAGCGGCTCCTACAATGAGCAGTTCTTC.

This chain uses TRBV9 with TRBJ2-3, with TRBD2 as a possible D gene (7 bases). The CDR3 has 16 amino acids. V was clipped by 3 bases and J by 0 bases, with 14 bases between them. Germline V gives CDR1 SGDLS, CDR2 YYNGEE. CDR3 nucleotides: TGTGCCAGCAGCGCGAGGGGAGGGGGAAGCACAGATACGCAGTATTTT. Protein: CASSARGGGSTDTQYF.

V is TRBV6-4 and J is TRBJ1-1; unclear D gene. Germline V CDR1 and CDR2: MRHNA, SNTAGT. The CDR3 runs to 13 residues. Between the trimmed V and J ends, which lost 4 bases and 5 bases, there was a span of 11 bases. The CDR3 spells CASSANPGTEAFF. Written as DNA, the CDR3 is TGTGCCAGCAGTGCCAATCCCGGGACTGAAGCTTTCTTT.

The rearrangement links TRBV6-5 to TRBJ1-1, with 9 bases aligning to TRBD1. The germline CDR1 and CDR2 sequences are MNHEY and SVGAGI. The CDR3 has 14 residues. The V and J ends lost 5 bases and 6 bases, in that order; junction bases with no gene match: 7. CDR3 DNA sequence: TGTGCCAGCAGTCGGCCGGGACAGGGATCTGAAGCTTTCTTT. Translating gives CASSRPGQGSEAFF.

CDR3 sequence: CASSPQRTTGNEQYF. CDR3 bases: TGCGCCAGCAGCCCGCAACGTACTACAGGGAACGAGCAGTACTTC. The chain uses TRBV5-1 and TRBJ2-7, with D perhaps matching TRBD1 (6 bases). Trimming took off 4 bases at V and 5 bases at J, with 19 bases between the two ends. CDR1 is SGHRS, CDR2 YFSETQ, per germline. CDR3 length: 15 residues.

The CDR3 DNA follows: TGTGCCAGCAGCTTAACAGGGGTGGGATCACCCCTCCACTTT. Amino acid sequence: CASSLTGVGSPLHF. The V and J genes are TRBV7-9 and TRBJ1-6, with TRBD1 identical over 7 bases. This CDR3 spans 14 amino acids. V lost 2 bases and J lost 10; bases outside the gene matches: 5. Per germline, CDR1 SEHNR and CDR2 FQNEAQ (reference sequence).

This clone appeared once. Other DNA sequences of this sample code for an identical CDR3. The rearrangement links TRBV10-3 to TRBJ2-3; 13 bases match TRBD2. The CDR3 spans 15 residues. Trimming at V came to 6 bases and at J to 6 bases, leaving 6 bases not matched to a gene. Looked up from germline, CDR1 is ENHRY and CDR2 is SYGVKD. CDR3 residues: CAIRTTSGGADTQYF. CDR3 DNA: TGTGCCATCAGAACAACTAGCGGGGGGGCTGATACGCAGTATTTT.

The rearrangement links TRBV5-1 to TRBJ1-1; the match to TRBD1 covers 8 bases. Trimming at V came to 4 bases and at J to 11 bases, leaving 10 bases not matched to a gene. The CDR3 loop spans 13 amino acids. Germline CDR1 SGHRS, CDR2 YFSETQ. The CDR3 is CASSPGTDRVAFF. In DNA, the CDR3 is TGCGCCAGCAGCCCCGGCACGGACAGGGTCGCTTTCTTT.

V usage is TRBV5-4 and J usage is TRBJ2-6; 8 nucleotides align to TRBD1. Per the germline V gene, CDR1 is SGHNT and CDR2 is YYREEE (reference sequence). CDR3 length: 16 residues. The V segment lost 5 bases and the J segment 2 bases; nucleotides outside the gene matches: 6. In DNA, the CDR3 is TGTGCCAGCAGTTCCGGGACAGGCCCTGGGGCCAACGTCCTGACTTTC. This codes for CASSSGTGPGANVLTF.

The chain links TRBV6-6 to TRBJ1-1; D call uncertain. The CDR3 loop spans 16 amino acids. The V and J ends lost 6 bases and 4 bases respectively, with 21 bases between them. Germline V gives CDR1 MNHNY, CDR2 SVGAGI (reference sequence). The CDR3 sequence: CASSLGGNRGGTEAFF. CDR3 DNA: TGTGCCAGCAGCTTAGGAGGTAATCGGGGAGGCACTGAAGCTTTCTTT.

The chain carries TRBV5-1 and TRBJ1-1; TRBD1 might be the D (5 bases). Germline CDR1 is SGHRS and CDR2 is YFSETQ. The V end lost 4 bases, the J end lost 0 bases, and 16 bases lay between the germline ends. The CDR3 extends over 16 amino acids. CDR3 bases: TGCGCCAGCAGCCCAGCCAGGGTCCACTTGAACACTGAAGCTTTCTTT. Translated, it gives CASSPARVHLNTEAFF.

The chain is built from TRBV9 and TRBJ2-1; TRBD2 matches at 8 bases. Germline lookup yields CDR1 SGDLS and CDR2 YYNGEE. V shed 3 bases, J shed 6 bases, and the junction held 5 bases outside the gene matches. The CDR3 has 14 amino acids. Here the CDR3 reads CASSAASGPNEQFF. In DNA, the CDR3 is TGTGCCAGCAGCGCCGCTAGCGGGCCCAATGAGCAGTTCTTC.

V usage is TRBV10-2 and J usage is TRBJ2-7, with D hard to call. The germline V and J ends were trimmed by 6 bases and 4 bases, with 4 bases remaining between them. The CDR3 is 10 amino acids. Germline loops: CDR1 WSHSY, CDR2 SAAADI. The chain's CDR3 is CASSNYEQYF. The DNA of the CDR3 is TGCGCCAGCAGCAATTACGAGCAGTACTTC.

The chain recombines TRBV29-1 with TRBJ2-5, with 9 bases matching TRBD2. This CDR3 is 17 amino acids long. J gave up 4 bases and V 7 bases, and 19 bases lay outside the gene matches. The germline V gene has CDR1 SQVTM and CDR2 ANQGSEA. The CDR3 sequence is CSAGGGLWRGGRETQYF. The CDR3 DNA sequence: TGCAGCGCAGGGGGGGGTCTCTGGCGGGGGGGCCGAGAGACCCAGTACTTC.

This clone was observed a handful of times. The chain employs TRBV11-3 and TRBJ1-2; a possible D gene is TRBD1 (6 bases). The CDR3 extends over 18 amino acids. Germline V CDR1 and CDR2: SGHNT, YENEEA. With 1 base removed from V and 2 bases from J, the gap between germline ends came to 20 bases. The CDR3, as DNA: TGTGCCAGCAGCTTAGCTGGGTGGGGGACACCCTTGAACTATGGCTACACCTTC. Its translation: CASSLAGWGTPLNYGYTF.

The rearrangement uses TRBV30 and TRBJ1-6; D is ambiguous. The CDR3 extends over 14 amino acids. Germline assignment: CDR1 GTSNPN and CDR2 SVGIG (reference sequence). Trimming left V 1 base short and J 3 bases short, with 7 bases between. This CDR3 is CAWSGTSYNSPLHF. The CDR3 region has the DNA TGTGCCTGGAGTGGTACGAGCTATAATTCACCCCTCCACTTT. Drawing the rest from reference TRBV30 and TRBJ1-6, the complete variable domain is SQTIHQWPATLVQPVGSPLSLECTVEGTSNPNLYWYRQAAGRGLQLLFYSVGIGQISSEVPQNLSASRPQDRQFILSSKKLLLSDSGFYLCAWSGTSYNSPLHFGNGTRLTVT.

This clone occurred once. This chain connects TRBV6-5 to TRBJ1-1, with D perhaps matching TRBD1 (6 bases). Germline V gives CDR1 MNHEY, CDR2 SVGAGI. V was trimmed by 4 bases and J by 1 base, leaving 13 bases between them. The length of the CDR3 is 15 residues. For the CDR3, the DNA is TGTGCCAGCAGTTCCTTGAAGACAGGGAACACTGAAGCTTTCTTT. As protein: CASSSLKTGNTEAFF.

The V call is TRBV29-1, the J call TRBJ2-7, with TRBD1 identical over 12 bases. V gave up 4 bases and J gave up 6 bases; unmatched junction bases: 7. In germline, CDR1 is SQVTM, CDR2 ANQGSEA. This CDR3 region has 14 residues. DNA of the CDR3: TGCAGCGTTGTCTCGGGACAGGGGGCTGGCGAGCAGTACTTC. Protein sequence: CSVVSGQGAGEQYF.